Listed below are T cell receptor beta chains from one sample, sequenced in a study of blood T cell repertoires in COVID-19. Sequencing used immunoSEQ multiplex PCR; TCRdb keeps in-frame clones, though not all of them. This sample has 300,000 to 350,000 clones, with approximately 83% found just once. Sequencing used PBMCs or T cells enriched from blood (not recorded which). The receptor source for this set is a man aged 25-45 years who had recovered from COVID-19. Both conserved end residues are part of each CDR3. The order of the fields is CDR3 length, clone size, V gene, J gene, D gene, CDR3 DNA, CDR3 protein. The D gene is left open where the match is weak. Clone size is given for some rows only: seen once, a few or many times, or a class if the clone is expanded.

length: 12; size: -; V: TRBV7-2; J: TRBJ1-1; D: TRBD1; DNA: TGTGCCAGCAGCGAGACAGGGCTGGAAGCTTTCTTT; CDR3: CASSETGLEAFF
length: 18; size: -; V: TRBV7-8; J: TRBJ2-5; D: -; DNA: TGTGCCAGCAGCTTAGCCTCGAATCTCAGGGCAACACAAGAGACCCAGTACTTC; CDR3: CASSLASNLRATQETQYF
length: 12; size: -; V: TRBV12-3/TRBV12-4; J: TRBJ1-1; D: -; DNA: TGTGCCAGCAGTTCGACCCCGTCAGGCGCTTTCTTT; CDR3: CASSSTPSGAFF
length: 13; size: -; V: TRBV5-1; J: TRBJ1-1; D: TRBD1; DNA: TGCGCCAGCAGCGATCGACAGGGGGTACGAGCTTTCTTT; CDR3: CASSDRQGVRAFF
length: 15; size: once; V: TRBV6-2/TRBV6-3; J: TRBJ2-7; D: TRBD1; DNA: TGTGCCAGCAGTTTCTTAAGATCACAGGGGGCCGAGCAGTACTTC; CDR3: CASSFLRSQGAEQYF
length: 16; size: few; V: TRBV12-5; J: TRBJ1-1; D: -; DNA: TGTGCTAGTGGTTTGGTTGGGGGGGGAATGAACACTGAAGCTTTCTTT; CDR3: CASGLVGGGMNTEAFF
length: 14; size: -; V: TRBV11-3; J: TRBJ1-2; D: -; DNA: TGTGCCAGCAGGAGAGGAGCTGTTAACTATGGCTACACCTTC; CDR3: CASRRGAVNYGYTF
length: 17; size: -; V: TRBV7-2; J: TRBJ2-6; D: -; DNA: TGTGCCAGCAGCTTCCGGGGGGCCAGCTCTGGGGCCAACGTCCTGACTTTC; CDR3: CASSFRGASSGANVLTF
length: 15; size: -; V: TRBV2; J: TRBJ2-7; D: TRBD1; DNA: TGTGCCAGCAGGACCGACAGGGGCCGCTCCTACGAGCAGTACTTC; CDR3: CASRTDRGRSYEQYF
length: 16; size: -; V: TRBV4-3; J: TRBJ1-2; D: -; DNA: TGCGCCAGCAGCCAGACTACAGGGATTCTGGTTCATGGCTACACCTTC; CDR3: CASSQTTGILVHGYTF
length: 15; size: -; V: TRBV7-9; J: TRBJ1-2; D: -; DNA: TGTGCCAGCAGCTTAGGAGAGGGGGTAGACTATGGCTACACCTTC; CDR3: CASSLGEGVDYGYTF
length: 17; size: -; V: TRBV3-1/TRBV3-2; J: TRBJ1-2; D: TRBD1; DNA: TGTGCCAGCAGCCGGGACAGCTCCATCCTCCCGCTTTACGGCTACACCTTC; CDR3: CASSRDSSILPLYGYTF
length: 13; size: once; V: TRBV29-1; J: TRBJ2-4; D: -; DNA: TGCAGCGTTACAGGGAGTGGCCAAAACATTCAGTACTTC; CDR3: CSVTGSGQNIQYF
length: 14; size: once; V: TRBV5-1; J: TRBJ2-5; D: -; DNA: TGCGCCAGCAGCCCGGGTGGTCTGCAAGAGACCCAGTACTTC; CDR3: CASSPGGLQETQYF
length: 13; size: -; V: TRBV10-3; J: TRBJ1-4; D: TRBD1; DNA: TGTGCCATCAGTGACCAACAGGGGGAAAAACTGTTTTTT; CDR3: CAISDQQGEKLFF
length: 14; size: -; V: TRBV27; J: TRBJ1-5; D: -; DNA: TGTGCCAGCAGTCCGCGGGACAGCAATCAGCCCCAGCATTTT; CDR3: CASSPRDSNQPQHF
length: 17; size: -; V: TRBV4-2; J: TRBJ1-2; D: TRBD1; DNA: TGTGCCAGCAGCTCGAGGACAGGAGGAGGCGTTAACTATGGCTACACCTTC; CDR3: CASSSRTGGGVNYGYTF
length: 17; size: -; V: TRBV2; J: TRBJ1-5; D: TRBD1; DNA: TGTGCCAGCAGAGACAGGGGGCCGCTGAGGGGCAATCAGCCCCAGCATTTT; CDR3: CASRDRGPLRGNQPQHF
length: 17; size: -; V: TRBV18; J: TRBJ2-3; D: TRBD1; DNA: TGTGCCAGCTCACGGGGACAGGGGGCGTTTTATGCAGATACGCAGTATTTT; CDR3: CASSRGQGAFYADTQYF
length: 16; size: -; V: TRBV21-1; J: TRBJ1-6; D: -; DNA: TGTGCCAGCAGCCTCAGGGGGCGTACCTATAATTCACCCCTCCACTTT; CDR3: CASSLRGRTYNSPLHF
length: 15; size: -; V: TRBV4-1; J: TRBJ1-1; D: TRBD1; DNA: TGCGCCAGCAGCCTGTACAATCAGGGGGTTAATGAAGCTTTCTTT; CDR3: CASSLYNQGVNEAFF
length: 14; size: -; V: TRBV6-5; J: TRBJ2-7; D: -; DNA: TGTGCCAGCACCTCCGTGGGAGGCTCCTACGAGCAGTACTTC; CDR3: CASTSVGGSYEQYF
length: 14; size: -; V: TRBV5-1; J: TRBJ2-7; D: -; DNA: TGCGCCAGCAGCTTGGTTGGGCAGTCCTACGAGCAGTACTTC; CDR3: CASSLVGQSYEQYF
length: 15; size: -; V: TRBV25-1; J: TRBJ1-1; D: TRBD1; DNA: TGTGCCAGCAGTGAAAGGGACAGGGGGACCAATAAAGCTTTCTTT; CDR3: CASSERDRGTNKAFF
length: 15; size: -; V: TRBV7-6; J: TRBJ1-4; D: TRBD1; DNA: TGTGCCAGCAGCCTTGCAGGGGGCGTACGGGAAAAACTGTTTTTT; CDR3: CASSLAGGVREKLFF
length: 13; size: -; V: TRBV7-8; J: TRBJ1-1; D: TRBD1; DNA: TGTGCCAGCAGCTCGACAGGGATCACTGAAGCTTTCTTT; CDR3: CASSSTGITEAFF
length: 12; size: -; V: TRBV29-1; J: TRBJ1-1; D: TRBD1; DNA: TGCAGCGTGGACAGGGATGACACTGAAGCTTTCTTT; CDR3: CSVDRDDTEAFF
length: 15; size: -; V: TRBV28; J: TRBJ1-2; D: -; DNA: TGTGCCAGCATCCCTATCTCGACAGACCACTATGGCTACACCTTC; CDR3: CASIPISTDHYGYTF
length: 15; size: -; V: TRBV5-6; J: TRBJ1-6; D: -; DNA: TGTGCCAGCAGCTTGGGGGGAAGGGGCACAGTGGCCCTCCACTTT; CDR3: CASSLGGRGTVALHF
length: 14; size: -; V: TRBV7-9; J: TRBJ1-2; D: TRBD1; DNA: TGTGCCAGCAGCTCTTCGACAGGGGGCTTAGGCTACACCTTC; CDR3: CASSSSTGGLGYTF
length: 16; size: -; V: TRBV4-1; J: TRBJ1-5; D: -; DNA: TGCGCCAGCAGCCACCCAGGGTTCGTGAGCAATCAGCCCCAGCATTTT; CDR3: CASSHPGFVSNQPQHF
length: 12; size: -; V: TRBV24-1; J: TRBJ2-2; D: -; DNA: TGTGCCACCAGTGACTCAGCCGGGGAGCTGTTTTTT; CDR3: CATSDSAGELFF
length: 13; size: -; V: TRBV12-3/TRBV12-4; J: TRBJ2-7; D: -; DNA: TGTGCCAGCAGCCACGGGAAATCCTACGAGCAGTACTTC; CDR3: CASSHGKSYEQYF
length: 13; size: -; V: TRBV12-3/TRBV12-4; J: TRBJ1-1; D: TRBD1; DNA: TGTGCCAGCAGTCCTGGACAGGTCCGGGAAGCTTTCTTT; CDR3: CASSPGQVREAFF
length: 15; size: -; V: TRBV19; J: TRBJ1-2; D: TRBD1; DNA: TGTGCCAGTAGTATCTGGACAGGGTTGTTGGAAGGCTACACCTTC; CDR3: CASSIWTGLLEGYTF
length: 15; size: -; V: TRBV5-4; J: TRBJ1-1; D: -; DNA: TGTGCCAGCAGCCTATCGGGTGGAGGGGACACTGAAGCTTTCTTT; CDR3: CASSLSGGGDTEAFF
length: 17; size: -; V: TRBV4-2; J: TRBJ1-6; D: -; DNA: TGTGCCAGCAGCCAAGTTCAAGTGGGGGGGGCTGGTTCACCCCTCCACTTT; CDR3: CASSQVQVGGAGSPLHF
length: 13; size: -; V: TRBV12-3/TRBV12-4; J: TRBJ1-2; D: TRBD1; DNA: TGTGCCAGCAGCCCGGACAGGGTTAGTGGCTACACCTTC; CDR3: CASSPDRVSGYTF
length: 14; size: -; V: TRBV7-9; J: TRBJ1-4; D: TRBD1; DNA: TGTGCCAGCAGCTTAGCACAGGGGAATGAAAAACTGTTTTTT; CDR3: CASSLAQGNEKLFF
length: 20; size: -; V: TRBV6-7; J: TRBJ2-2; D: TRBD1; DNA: TGTGCCAGCAGGTTCGACCCGGCCCTTCGGGACAGCTCGAACACCGGGGAGCTGTTTTTT; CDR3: CASRFDPALRDSSNTGELFF
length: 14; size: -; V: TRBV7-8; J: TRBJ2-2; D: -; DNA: TGTGCCAGCAGAGCTACAGGGTCCACCGGGGAGCTGTTTTTT; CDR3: CASRATGSTGELFF
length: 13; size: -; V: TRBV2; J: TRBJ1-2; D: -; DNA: TGTGCCAGCAGTGAACAGGGAGGCTATGGCTACACCTTC; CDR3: CASSEQGGYGYTF
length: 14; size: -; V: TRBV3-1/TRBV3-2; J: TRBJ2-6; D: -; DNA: TGTGCCAGCAGCCAACGGGAGGGGGCCAACGTCCTGACTTTC; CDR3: CASSQREGANVLTF
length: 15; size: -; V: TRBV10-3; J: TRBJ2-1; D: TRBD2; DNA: TGTGCCATCAGCGCCTCGCGGGGGGGATACAATGAGCAGTTCTTC; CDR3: CAISASRGGYNEQFF
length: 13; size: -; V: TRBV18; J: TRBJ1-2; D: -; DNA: TGTGCCAGCTCCGCAAGCGAGGGCTATGGCTACACCTTC; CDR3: CASSASEGYGYTF
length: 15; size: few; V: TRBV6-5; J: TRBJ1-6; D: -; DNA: TGTGCCAGCAATAACCGGGCGGGGGAAGGGTCACCCCTCCACTTT; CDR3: CASNNRAGEGSPLHF
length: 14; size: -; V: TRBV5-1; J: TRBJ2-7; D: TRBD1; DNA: TGCGCCAGCAGCTGGGGACAGGGACTCTACGAGCAGTACTTC; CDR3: CASSWGQGLYEQYF
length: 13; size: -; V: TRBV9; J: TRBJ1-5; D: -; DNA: TGTGCCAGCAGCACCCAGGGAAATCAGCCCCAGCATTTT; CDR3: CASSTQGNQPQHF
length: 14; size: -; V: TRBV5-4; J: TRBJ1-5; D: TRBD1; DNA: TGTGCCAGCAGCTTGGGACAGGGGGATCAGCCCCAGCATTTT; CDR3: CASSLGQGDQPQHF
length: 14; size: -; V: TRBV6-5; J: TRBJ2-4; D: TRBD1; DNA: TGTGCCAGCAGAAAGGGACAGTCGGAAAACATTCAGTACTTC; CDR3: CASRKGQSENIQYF
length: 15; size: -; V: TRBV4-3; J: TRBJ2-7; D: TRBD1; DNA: TGCGCCAGCAGCCAAGTGGGACAGGGGGCGCGAGAGCAGTACTTC; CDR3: CASSQVGQGAREQYF
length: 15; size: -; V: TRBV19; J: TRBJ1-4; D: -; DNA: TGTGCCAGTAGTATTTCGCGGGCTACTAATGAAAAACTGTTTTTT; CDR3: CASSISRATNEKLFF
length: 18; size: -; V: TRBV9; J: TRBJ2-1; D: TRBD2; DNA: TGTGCCAGCAGCTTTTCCCCCAGTAGCGGGGGAGTTTACAATGAGCAGTTCTTC; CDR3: CASSFSPSSGGVYNEQFF
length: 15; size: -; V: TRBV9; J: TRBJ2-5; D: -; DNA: TGTGCCAGCAGCGGTGTCCCACAGGCGCAAGAGACCCAGTACTTC; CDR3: CASSGVPQAQETQYF
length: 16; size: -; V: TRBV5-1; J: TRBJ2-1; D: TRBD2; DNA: TGCGCCAGCAGCTTAGGGGCTAGCGGGGGAGGGAATGAGCAGTTCTTC; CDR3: CASSLGASGGGNEQFF
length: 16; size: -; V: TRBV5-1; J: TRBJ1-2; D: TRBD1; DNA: TGCGCCAGCAGCTTGGCAGGGGGGCCCACTAACTATGGCTACACCTTC; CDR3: CASSLAGGPTNYGYTF
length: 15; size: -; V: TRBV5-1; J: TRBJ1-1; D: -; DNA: TGCGCCAGCAGCTTGGACAGGCCGCGGAACACTGAAGCTTTCTTT; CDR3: CASSLDRPRNTEAFF
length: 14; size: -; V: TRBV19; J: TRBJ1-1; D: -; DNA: TGTGCCAGTAGCCTCCTCGCGCAGAGGACTGAAGCTTTCTTT; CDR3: CASSLLAQRTEAFF
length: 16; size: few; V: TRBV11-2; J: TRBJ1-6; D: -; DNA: TGTGCCAGCAGCTTCAGAAGTTTGAGGGATAATTCACCCCTCCACTTT; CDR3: CASSFRSLRDNSPLHF